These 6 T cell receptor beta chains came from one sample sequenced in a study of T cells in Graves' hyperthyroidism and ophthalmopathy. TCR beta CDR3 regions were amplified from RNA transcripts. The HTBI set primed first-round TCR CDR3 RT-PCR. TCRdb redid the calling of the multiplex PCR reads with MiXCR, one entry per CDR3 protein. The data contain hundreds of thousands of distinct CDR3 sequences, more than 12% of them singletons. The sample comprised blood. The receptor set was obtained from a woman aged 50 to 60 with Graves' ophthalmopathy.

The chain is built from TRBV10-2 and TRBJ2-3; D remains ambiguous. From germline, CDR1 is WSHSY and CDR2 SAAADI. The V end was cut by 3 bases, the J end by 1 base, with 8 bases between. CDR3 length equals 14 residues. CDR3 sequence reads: CASSDPRGTDTQYF. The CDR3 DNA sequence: TGCGCCAGCAGTGACCCGAGAGGCACAGATACGCAGTATTTT.

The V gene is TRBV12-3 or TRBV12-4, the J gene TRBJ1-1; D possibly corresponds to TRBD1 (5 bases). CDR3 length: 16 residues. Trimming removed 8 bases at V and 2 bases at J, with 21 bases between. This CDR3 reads CASAQNSGQGNTEAFF. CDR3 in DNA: TGTGCCAGCGCACAAAACTCGGGGCAGGGCAACACTGAAGCTTTCTTT.

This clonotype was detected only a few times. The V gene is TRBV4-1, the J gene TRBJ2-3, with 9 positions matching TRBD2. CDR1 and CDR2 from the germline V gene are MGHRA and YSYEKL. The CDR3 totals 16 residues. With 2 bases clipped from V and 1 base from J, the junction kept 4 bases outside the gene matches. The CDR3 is CASSQPSGKGTDTQYF. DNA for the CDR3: TGCGCCAGCAGCCAACCTAGCGGGAAAGGCACAGATACGCAGTATTTT.

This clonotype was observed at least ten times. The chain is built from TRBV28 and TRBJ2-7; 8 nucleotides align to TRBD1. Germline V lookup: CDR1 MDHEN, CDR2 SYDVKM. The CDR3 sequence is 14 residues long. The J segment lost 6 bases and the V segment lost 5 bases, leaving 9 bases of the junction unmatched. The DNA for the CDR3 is TGTGCCAGCAGTGAGAGGACAGGGAGTGGCGAGCAGTACTTC. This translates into CASSERTGSGEQYF.

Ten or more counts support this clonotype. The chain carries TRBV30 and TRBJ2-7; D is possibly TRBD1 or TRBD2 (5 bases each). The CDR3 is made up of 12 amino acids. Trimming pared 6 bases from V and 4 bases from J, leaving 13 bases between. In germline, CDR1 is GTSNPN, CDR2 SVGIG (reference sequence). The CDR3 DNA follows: TGTGCCTGCCCCGGGACCAGGTACGAGCAGTACTTC. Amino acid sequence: CACPGTRYEQYF.

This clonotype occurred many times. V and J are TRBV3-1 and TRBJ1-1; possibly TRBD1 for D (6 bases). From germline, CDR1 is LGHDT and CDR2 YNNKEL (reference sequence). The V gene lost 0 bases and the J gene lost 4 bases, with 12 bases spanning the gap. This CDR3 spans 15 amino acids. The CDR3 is CASSQDSAGVTEAFF. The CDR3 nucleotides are TGTGCCAGCAGCCAAGATTCGGCAGGGGTCACTGAAGCTTTCTTT.